This T cell receptor (beta chain) appears in the sequencing data of a study of T cell responses to AZD1222 COVID-19 vaccine. Trimming removed 4 bases from V and 2 bases from J; junction bases left unmatched: 7. CDR1 SQVTM and CDR2 ANQGSEA come from the germline V gene. The CDR3 is made up of 15 amino acids. Measured with immunoSEQ multiplex PCR; TCRdb has only the in-frame clones, and not every one. The table records some 120,000 clones, almost 95% of them present only once. The source material was peripheral blood, sampled 28 days after the second AZD1222 dose. The chain links TRBV29-1 to TRBJ1-5, with TRBD1 matching over 8 bases. This clonotype originated in an adult who received the AZD1222 COVID-19 vaccine. This chain's CDR3 is CSVAKKDRGNQPQHF. The CDR3 DNA follows: TGCAGCGTTGCAAAGAAGGACAGGGGCAATCAGCCCCAGCATTTT. Drawing the rest from reference TRBV29-1 and TRBJ1-5, the complete variable domain is SAVISQKPSRDICQRGTSLTIQCQVDSQVTMMFWYRQQPGQSLTLIATANQGSEATYESGFVIDKFPISRPNLTFSTLTVSNMSPEDSSIYLCSVAKKDRGNQPQHFGDGTRLSIL.